The entry below describes one TCR beta chain. TCRdb re-called the RT-PCR reads through MiXCR, storing one row per CDR3 protein. In the table there are about 700,000 distinct CDR3 sequences, 11% to 15% of which are singletons. The CDR3 has 13 amino acids. Trimming cost V 2 bases and J 7 bases, with 11 bases left between them. Germline values: CDR1 SGHTA, CDR2 FQGNSA. The receptor was derived from a female donor in good health, serving as a healthy control. The rearrangement joins TRBV7-2 to TRBJ1-1; weak D call: TRBD1 (5 bases). Sequencing was done on a sample of memory CD4+ T cells from blood. CDR3 amino acids: CASSLSGLLEAFF. In nucleotides, the CDR3 is TGTGCCAGCAGCTTATCAGGGCTCCTTGAAGCTTTCTTT.